This T cell receptor (beta chain) is from a study of T cell responses to AZD1222 COVID-19 vaccine. Germline CDR1 SGHDN, CDR2 FVKESK. The CDR3 loop spans 15 amino acids. With 3 bases clipped from V and 4 bases from J, the junction kept 7 bases outside the gene matches. Clones were sequenced by immunoSEQ multiplex PCR, and TCRdb holds only the in-frame ones, with some missing. The table lists 150,000 to 200,000 clones, approximately 92% of them singletons, with about 3% in the top ten. Study findings and constraints: The donors showed a predominance of white British ancestry and of females, with possible underestimation of clonal diversity. Along spike, vaccine-associated CD4 TCRs were found throughout, with dominance at 160-218 and 743-854.

Points on this clone: Its antigen is undetermined.

This chain uses TRBV14 with TRBJ2-5, with 8 bases identical to TRBD2. The clonotype comes from an adult in good health. The source material was peripheral blood, sampled on day 0 of AZD1222 vaccination. CDR3 nucleotides: TGTGCCAGCAGCCAGATAGGACTAGCCACAGAGACCCAGTACTTC. As protein: CASSQIGLATETQYF.